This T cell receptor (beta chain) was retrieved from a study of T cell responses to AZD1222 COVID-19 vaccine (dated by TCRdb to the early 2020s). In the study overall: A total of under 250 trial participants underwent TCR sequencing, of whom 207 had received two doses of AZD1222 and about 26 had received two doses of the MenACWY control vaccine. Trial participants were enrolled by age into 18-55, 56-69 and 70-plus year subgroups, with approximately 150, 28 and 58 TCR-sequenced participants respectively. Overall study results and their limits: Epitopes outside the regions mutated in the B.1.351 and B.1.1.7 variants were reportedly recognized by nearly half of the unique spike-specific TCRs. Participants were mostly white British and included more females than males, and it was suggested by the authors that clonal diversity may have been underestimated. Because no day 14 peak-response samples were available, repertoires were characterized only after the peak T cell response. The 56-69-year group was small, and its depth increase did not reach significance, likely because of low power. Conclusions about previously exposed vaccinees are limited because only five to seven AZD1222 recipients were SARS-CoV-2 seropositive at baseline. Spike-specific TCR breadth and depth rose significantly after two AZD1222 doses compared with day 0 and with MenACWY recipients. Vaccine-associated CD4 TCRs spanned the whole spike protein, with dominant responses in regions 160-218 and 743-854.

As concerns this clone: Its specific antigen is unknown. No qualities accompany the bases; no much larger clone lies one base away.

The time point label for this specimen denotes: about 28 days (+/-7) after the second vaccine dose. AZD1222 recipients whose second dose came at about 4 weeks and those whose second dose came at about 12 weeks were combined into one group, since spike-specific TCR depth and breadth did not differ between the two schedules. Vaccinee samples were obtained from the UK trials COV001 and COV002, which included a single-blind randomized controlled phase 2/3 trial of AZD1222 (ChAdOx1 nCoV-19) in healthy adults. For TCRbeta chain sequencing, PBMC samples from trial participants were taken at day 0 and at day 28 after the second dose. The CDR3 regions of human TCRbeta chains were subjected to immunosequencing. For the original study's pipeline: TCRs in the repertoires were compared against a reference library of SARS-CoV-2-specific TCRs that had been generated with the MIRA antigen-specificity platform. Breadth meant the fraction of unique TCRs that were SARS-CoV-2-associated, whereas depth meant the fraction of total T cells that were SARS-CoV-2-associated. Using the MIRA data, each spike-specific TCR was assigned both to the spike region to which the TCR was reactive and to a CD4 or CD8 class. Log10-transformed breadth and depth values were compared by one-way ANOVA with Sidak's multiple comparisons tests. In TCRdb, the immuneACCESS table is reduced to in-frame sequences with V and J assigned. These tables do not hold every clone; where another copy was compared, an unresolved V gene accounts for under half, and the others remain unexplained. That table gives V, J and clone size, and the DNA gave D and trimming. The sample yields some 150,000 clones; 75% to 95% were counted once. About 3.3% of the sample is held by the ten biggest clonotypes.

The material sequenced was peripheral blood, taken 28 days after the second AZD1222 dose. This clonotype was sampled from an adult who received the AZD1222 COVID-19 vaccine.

The CDR3 has the sequence CASSLSQGMNTEAFF. The nucleotides are TGTGCCAGCAGTTTATCACAGGGGATGAACACTGAAGCTTTCTTT. In this chain, TRBV27 is recombined with TRBJ1-1, and 7 bases in between align with TRBD1. CDR1 and CDR2 are drawn from the germline V gene (reference sequence): MNHEY, SMNVEV. V is cut back by 0 bases and J by 0 bases, with 1 base in the junction unmatched. The CDR3 spans 15 residues, from the cysteine through the phenylalanine. The only DNA kept is the CDR3, 45 bases in frame from the first base.